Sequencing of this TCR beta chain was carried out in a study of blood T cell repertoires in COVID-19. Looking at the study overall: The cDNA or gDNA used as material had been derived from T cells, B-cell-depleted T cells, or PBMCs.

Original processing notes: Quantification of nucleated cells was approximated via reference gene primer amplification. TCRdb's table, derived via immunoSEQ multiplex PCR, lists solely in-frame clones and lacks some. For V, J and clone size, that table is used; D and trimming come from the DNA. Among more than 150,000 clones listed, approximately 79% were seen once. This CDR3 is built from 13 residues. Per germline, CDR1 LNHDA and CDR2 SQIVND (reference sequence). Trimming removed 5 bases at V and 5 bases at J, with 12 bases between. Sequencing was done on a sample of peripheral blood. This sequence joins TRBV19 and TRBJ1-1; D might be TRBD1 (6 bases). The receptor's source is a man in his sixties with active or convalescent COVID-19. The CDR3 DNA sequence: TGTGCCAGTAGTGGGGGCTTCGGTACTGAAGCTTTCTTT. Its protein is CASSGGFGTEAFF.